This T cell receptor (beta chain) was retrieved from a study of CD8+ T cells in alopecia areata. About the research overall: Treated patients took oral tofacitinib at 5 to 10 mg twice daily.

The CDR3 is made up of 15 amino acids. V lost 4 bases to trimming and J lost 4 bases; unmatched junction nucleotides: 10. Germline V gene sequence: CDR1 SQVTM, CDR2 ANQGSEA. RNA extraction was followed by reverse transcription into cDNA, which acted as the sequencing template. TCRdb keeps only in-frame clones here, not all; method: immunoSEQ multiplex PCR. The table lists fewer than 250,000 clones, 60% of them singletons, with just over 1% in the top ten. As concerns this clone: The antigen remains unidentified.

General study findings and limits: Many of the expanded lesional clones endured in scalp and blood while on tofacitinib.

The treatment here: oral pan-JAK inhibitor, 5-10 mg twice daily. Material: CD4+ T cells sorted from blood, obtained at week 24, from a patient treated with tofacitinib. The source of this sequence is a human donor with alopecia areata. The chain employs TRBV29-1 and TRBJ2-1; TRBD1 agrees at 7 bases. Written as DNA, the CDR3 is TGCAGCGTTGTCCTTCAAGGGGGCGTGTACAATGAGCAGTTCTTC. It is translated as CSVVLQGGVYNEQFF.